These 16 T cell receptor beta chains originate from one sample sequenced in a study of blood T cell repertoires in COVID-19. The data were produced by immunoSEQ multiplex PCR, yet TCRdb's version contains in-frame clones alone and is incomplete. This table holds around 300,000 clones, roughly 88% found once. The sample consisted of PBMCs or T cells enriched from blood (not recorded which). The receptors here all came from a young man who had recovered from COVID-19.

This chain connects TRBV6-6 to TRBJ1-3; weak D call: TRBD1 (5 bases). The length of the CDR3 is 14 residues. The V gene lost 7 bases and the J gene lost 4 bases, with 14 bases spanning the gap. CDR1 MNHNY and CDR2 SVGAGI come from the germline V gene (reference sequence). In DNA, the CDR3 is TGTGCCAGCATTTTGAAGGGGAACGGAAACACCATATATTTT. Protein sequence: CASILKGNGNTIYF.

V usage is TRBV20-1 and J usage is TRBJ1-6; 10 bases line up with TRBD1. The CDR3 runs to 14 residues. Looked up from germline, CDR1 is DFQATT and CDR2 is SNEGSKA (reference sequence). Germline trimming cut 3 bases from V and 9 bases from J; bases unmatched to any gene: 5. The CDR3 region has the DNA TGCAGTGCTAGTAAGGGACAGGGGTTTTCACCCCTCCACTTT. It translates to CSASKGQGFSPLHF.

This chain joins TRBV29-1 and TRBJ2-3; D may be TRBD1 (6 bases). CDR1 is SQVTM and CDR2 is ANQGSEA in the germline V gene. The CDR3 runs to 13 residues. V lost 3 bases and J 5 bases, leaving 12 bases between the germline ends. Written as DNA, the CDR3 is TGCAGCGTTGAGTTGGGACACGGAGATACGCAGTATTTT. Its protein product is CSVELGHGDTQYF.

The gene calls are TRBV3-1 (or the pseudogene TRBV3-2) and TRBJ2-7; TRBD1 agrees at 7 bases. Germline assignment: CDR1 LGHDT and CDR2 YNNKEL (reference sequence). The V segment lost 2 bases and the J segment 6 bases; nucleotides outside the gene matches: 13. The CDR3 has 16 amino acids. CDR3 sequence (DNA): TGTGCCAGCAGCCAAACGGATCACAGGGGCTCTAGCGAGCAGTACTTC. Protein: CASSQTDHRGSSEQYF.

The chain has TRBV6-5 and TRBJ1-3, with TRBD1 identical over 7 bases. With V trimmed by 2 bases and J by 0 bases, 4 bases remained unmatched. Germline values: CDR1 MNHEY, CDR2 SVGAGI. CDR3 length: 16 amino acids. CDR3 loop: CASSYRGGLSGNTIYF. The CDR3 DNA follows: TGTGCCAGCAGTTACAGAGGGGGCCTCTCTGGAAACACCATATATTTT.

The chain carries TRBV28 and TRBJ1-5, with D perhaps TRBD1 (5 bases). Germline CDR1 reads MDHEN; CDR2 reads SYDVKM. This CDR3 is built from 15 residues. V shed 2 bases and J shed 1 base, with 9 bases lying between them. The CDR3 loop reads CASSLVGASNQPQHF. The CDR3 nucleotides read TGTGCCAGCAGTTTAGTAGGGGCGAGCAATCAGCCCCAGCATTTT.

The chain recombines TRBV19 with TRBJ1-2, with 7 positions matching TRBD1. The germline gives CDR1 LNHDA, CDR2 SQIVND (reference sequence). This CDR3 is built from 16 residues. The trim removed 1 base at V and 4 bases at J, leaving 9 bases unmatched. CDR3 residues: CASSIVRDSRFYGYTF. The DNA of the CDR3 is TGTGCCAGTAGTATAGTGCGGGACAGCCGTTTCTATGGCTACACCTTC.

The J gene is TRBJ2-1, the V gene TRBV5-4; D gene unclear. Trimming removed 4 bases from V and 0 bases from J, with 11 bases in between. The germline CDR1 and CDR2 sequences are SGHNT and YYREEE (reference sequence). The CDR3 totals 15 residues. In DNA, the CDR3 is TGTGCCAGCAGCCCTGACATAAACTCCTACAATGAGCAGTTCTTC. This sequence encodes CASSPDINSYNEQFF.

V is TRBV28 and J is TRBJ1-5, with D tentatively TRBD1 (6 bases). The V gene's germline CDR1 is MDHEN and CDR2 SYDVKM. The CDR3 spans 15 residues. With 6 bases removed from V and 0 bases from J, the gap between germline ends came to 12 bases. CDR3 region: CASRNREYSNQPQHF. In nucleotides, the CDR3 is TGTGCCAGCAGAAACAGGGAGTATAGCAATCAGCCCCAGCATTTT.

The V gene is TRBV5-4, the J gene TRBJ2-1; D gene uncertain. V lost 1 base to trimming and J lost 7 bases, with 15 bases between them. Germline lookup yields CDR1 SGHNT and CDR2 YYREEE (reference sequence). CDR3 length: 15 amino acids. The CDR3 spells CASSLSGTRNNEQFF. CDR3 DNA: TGTGCCAGCAGCTTGTCAGGAACCCGAAATAATGAGCAGTTCTTC.

The chain couples TRBV11-3 to TRBJ2-3; 8 nucleotides agree with TRBD2. CDR1 SGHNT and CDR2 YENEEA come from the germline V gene. The CDR3 spans 14 residues. V trimming: 6 bases; J trimming: 0 bases; junction bases outside the gene matches: 2. Here the CDR3 DNA reads TGTGCCAGCAGACGGGGGGGAAGCACAGATACGCAGTATTTT. Protein product: CASRRGGSTDTQYF.

The CDR3 bases are TGTGCCAGCAGCTTAACAGGCGTACAAGAGACCCAGTACTTC. This translates into CASSLTGVQETQYF. This chain uses TRBV5-6 with TRBJ2-5; tentatively, D is TRBD1 (5 bases). This CDR3 is built from 14 residues. Germline V CDR1 and CDR2: SGHDT, YYEEEE. V gave up 2 bases and J gave up 2 bases, with 10 bases separating them. Supplemented by reference TRBV5-6 and TRBJ2-5, the full variable domain reads DAGVTQSPTHLIKTRGQQVTLRCSPKSGHDTVSWYQQALGQGPQFIFQYYEEEERQRGNFPDRFSGHQFPNYSSELNVNALLLGDSALYLCASSLTGVQETQYFGPGTRLLVL.

This rearrangement joins TRBV10-1 to TRBJ2-7, with a possible D match to TRBD2 (5 bases). This CDR3 spans 14 amino acids. Trimming removed 0 bases at V and 6 bases at J, with 12 bases between. Looked up from germline, CDR1 is WNHNN and CDR2 is SYGVQD (reference sequence). Written as DNA, the CDR3 is TGCGCCAGCAGTGAGTCTGCTAGCTCTCGCGAGCAGTACTTC. It is translated as CASSESASSREQYF.

The CDR3 coding sequence is TGTGCCAGCAGTTACTCGAGCGGCGGTGCTACCGGGGAGCTGTTTTTT. Its translation: CASSYSSGGATGELFF. The chain combines TRBV6-5 with TRBJ2-2, with a weak D call TRBD2 (5 bases). The CDR3 extends over 16 amino acids. The germline CDR1 and CDR2 sequences are MNHEY and SVGAGI. The V and J ends lost 0 bases and 5 bases respectively, with 13 bases between them.

V gene TRBV7-8 combines with J gene TRBJ1-5; no clear D. V dropped 5 bases and J dropped 4 bases, with 15 bases sitting between them. CDR1 and CDR2 (germline): SGHVS, FQNEAQ. There are 15 residues in the CDR3. As DNA, the CDR3 is TGTGCCAGCAGCCGAGGGTTCGAGATAAATCAGCCCCAGCATTTT. It translates to CASSRGFEINQPQHF.

The chain employs TRBV19 and TRBJ2-1; 7 nucleotides line up with TRBD2. This CDR3 contains 14 residues. Germline trimming cut 3 bases from V and 4 bases from J; bases unmatched to any gene: 3. Germline V CDR1 and CDR2: LNHDA, SQIVND (reference sequence). DNA of the CDR3: TGTGCCAGTAGTATCCAGGGAGGGTACAATGAGCAGTTCTTC. This gives the protein CASSIQGGYNEQFF.